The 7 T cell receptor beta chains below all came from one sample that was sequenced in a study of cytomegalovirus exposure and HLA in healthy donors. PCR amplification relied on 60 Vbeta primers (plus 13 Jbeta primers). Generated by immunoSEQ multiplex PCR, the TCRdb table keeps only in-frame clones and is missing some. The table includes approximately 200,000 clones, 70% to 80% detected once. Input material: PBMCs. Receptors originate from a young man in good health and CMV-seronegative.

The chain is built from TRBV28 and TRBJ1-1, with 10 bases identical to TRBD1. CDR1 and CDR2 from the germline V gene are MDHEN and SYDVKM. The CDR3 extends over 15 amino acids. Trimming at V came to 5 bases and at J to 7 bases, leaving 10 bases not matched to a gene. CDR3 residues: CASSPRGQGRIEAFF. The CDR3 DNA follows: TGTGCCAGCAGTCCCCGGGGACAGGGGAGAATTGAAGCTTTCTTT.

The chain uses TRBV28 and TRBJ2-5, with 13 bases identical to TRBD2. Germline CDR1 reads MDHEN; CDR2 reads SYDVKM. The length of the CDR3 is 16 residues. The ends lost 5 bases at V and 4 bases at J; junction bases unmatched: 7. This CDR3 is CASSLWTSGRSETQYF. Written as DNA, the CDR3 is TGTGCCAGCAGTCTCTGGACTAGCGGGAGATCAGAGACCCAGTACTTC.

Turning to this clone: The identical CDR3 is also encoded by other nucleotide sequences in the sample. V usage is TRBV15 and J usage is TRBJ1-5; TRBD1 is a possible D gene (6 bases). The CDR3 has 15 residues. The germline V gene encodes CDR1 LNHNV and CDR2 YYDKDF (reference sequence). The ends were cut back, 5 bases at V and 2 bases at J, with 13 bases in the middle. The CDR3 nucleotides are TGTGCCACCAGCGTGTCAGGGGTGGGCAATCAGCCCCAGCATTTT. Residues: CATSVSGVGNQPQHF.

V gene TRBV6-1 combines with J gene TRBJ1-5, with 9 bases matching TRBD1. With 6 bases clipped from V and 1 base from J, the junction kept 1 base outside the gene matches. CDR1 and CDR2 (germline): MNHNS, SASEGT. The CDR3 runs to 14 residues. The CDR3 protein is CASRGTGSNQPQHF. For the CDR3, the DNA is TGTGCCAGCAGAGGGACAGGGAGCAATCAGCCCCAGCATTTT.

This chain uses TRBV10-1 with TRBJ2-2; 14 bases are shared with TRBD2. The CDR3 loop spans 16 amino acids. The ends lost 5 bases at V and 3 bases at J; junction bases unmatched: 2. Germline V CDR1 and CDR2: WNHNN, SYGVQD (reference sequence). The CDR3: CASSQTSGRDTGELFF. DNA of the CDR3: TGCGCCAGCAGTCAGACTAGCGGGAGGGACACCGGGGAGCTGTTTTTT.

CDR3 sequence (DNA): TGTGCCAGCACCAAACAGGGGGCCGGGAAAGCTTTCTTT. Residues: CASTKQGAGKAFF. The chain employs TRBV6-5 and TRBJ1-1; 9 bases map to TRBD1. The CDR3 sequence is 13 residues long. J lost 9 bases, V lost 7 bases, and 9 bases had no gene match. Germline V CDR1 and CDR2: MNHEY, SVGAGI.

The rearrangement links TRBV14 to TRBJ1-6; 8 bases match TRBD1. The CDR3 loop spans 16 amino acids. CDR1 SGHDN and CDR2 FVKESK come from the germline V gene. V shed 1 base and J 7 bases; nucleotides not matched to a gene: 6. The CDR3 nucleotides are TGTGCCAGCAGCCAAGGGACAGGGAGTAGGAATTCACCCCTCCACTTT. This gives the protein CASSQGTGSRNSPLHF.